This is a list of T cell receptor beta chains from one sample in a study of cytotoxic CD8 clonotypes in ibrutinib-treated CLL. Measured with immunoSEQ multiplex PCR; TCRdb has only the in-frame clones, and not every one. Of thousands of clones detected, approximately 80% appear once; the ten largest clones hold about 3.8%. The specimen comprised PBMCs, sampled before ibrutinib treatment. All receptors come from a human donor with chronic lymphocytic leukemia. Each CDR3 is given with its conserved first and last residue. The D gene is left open where the match is weak. Some rows mark clone size as missing; the rest say once, few, many or name a class of expanded clone.

d_gene	v_gene	j_gene	abundance	CDR3aa	CDR3nt
NA	TRBV5-6	TRBJ1-2	NA	CASSRGLDLYGYTF	TGTGCCAGCAGCCGGGGCCTGGACCTCTATGGCTACACCTTC
NA	TRBV4-3	TRBJ2-7	once	CASSSSPVGYEQYF	TGCGCCAGCAGCTCCTCCCCAGTGGGCTACGAGCAGTACTTC
TRBD1	TRBV5-8	TRBJ1-1	NA	CASSFSGTGGAEAFF	TGTGCCAGCAGCTTCTCCGGGACAGGGGGGGCTGAAGCTTTCTTT
NA	TRBV5-1	TRBJ2-3	NA	CASWTSGDTQYF	TGCGCCAGCTGGACCAGCGGGGATACGCAGTATTTT
NA	TRBV4-3	TRBJ2-1	NA	CASSQDVTENTNNEQFF	TGCGCCAGCAGCCAAGATGTCACGGAAAATACAAACAATGAGCAGTTCTTC
TRBD1	TRBV11-2	TRBJ1-1	NA	CASKPQGRNTEAFF	TGTGCCAGCAAGCCACAGGGGAGGAACACTGAAGCTTTCTTT
NA	TRBV6-4	TRBJ1-6	NA	CASRSGIYNSPLHF	TGTGCCAGCAGATCCGGGATTTATAATTCACCCCTCCACTTT
NA	TRBV11-2	TRBJ2-2	NA	CASSHLRGNTGELFF	TGTGCCAGCAGCCACCTGCGGGGAAACACCGGGGAGCTGTTTTTT
NA	TRBV7-2	TRBJ2-3	NA	CASSLGMDDTQYF	TGTGCCAGCAGCTTAGGGATGGATGATACGCAGTATTTT
NA	TRBV4-1	TRBJ2-3	NA	CASSQVDMGFTDTQYF	TGCGCCAGCAGCCAAGTGGATATGGGATTCACAGATACGCAGTATTTT
TRBD1	TRBV9	TRBJ2-6	NA	CASSTPGGGSGANVLTF	TGTGCCAGCAGCACCCCAGGGGGCGGTTCCGGGGCCAACGTCCTGACTTTC
TRBD1	TRBV4-2	TRBJ2-7	NA	CASSQGQGTYEQYF	TGTGCCAGCAGCCAAGGACAGGGGACCTACGAGCAGTACTTC
NA	TRBV11-2	TRBJ2-2	few	CASSLGGSSFIGGELFF	TGTGCCAGCAGCTTAGGAGGGTCTAGCTTCATTGGCGGGGAGCTGTTTTTT
NA	TRBV4-1	TRBJ2-1	NA	CASSPLRDTGYEQFF	TGCGCCAGCAGCCCTCTGAGGGACACCGGGTATGAGCAGTTCTTC
NA	TRBV2	TRBJ2-7	NA	CASSDGSYEQYF	TGTGCCAGCAGTGACGGCTCCTACGAGCAGTACTTC
NA	TRBV4-3	TRBJ2-3	NA	CASSQYWSSTDTQYF	TGCGCCAGCAGCCAATACTGGTCTAGCACAGATACGCAGTATTTT